This is a list of T cell receptor beta chains from one sample in a study of T cell repertoires in cytomegalovirus infection. Their antigens remain unidentified. TCRdb re-analysed the reads in MiXCR, keeping a single row per CDR3 protein. This sample carries tens of thousands of distinct CDR3 sequences, approximately 40% of them seen once, and the ten largest clones take roughly 93%. The material was CD8+ T cells from cultured PBMCs, obtained from culture after CMV antigen stimulation. The receptor source for this set is a human donor in good health (CMV status not recorded). Some clones in this sample may be carry-over from other donors' samples. Both conserved end residues are part of each CDR3. The order of the fields is D gene, clone size, J gene, V gene, CDR3 DNA, CDR3 protein. A D gene is named only where the DNA matches it firmly. Expanded clones get a size class; other rows say once, few or many, or leave the size out.

d_gene: TRBD1; abundance: .; j_gene: TRBJ2-1; v_gene: TRBV6-1; CDR3nt: TGTGCCAGCAGCAAACCGGGACAGGATTACAATGAGCAGTTCTTC; CDR3aa: CASSKPGQDYNEQFF
d_gene: .; abundance: .; j_gene: TRBJ2-7; v_gene: TRBV7-2; CDR3nt: TGTGCCAGCAGCTTAGTGGCTTACGAGCAGTACTTC; CDR3aa: CASSLVAYEQYF
d_gene: .; abundance: .; j_gene: TRBJ2-7; v_gene: TRBV7-6; CDR3nt: TGTGCCAGCAGCTTAGAAGGCGGGAACTACGAGCAGTACTTC; CDR3aa: CASSLEGGNYEQYF
d_gene: .; abundance: .; j_gene: TRBJ1-1; v_gene: TRBV6-4; CDR3nt: TGTGCCAGCACCCAACAGGGCATGAACACTGAAGCTTTCTTT; CDR3aa: CASTQQGMNTEAFF
d_gene: .; abundance: .; j_gene: TRBJ2-1; v_gene: TRBV4-3; CDR3nt: TGCGCCAGCAGCCAAGATTGGAGTAGTTTTGGAAGCTACAATGAGCAGTTCTTC; CDR3aa: CASSQDWSSFGSYNEQFF
d_gene: TRBD2; abundance: .; j_gene: TRBJ2-5; v_gene: TRBV7-6; CDR3nt: TGTGCCAGCAGCTTAGTGGGAGGGTCAGAGACCCAGTACTTC; CDR3aa: CASSLVGGSETQYF
d_gene: TRBD1; abundance: .; j_gene: TRBJ1-1; v_gene: TRBV6-2/TRBV6-3; CDR3nt: TGTGCCAGCAGTCCAGGGGGACCAATTGAAGCTTTCTTT; CDR3aa: CASSPGGPIEAFF
d_gene: .; abundance: .; j_gene: TRBJ2-3; v_gene: TRBV4-3; CDR3nt: TGCGCCAGCAGCCAAATACTTAGGGGGGCTGGAAGCACAGATACGCAGTATTTT; CDR3aa: CASSQILRGAGSTDTQYF
d_gene: .; abundance: many; j_gene: TRBJ1-1; v_gene: TRBV7-2; CDR3nt: TGTGCCAGCAGTTATACAGTGAACACTGAAGCTTTCTTT; CDR3aa: CASSYTVNTEAFF
d_gene: .; abundance: few; j_gene: TRBJ1-5; v_gene: TRBV7-2; CDR3nt: TGTGCCAGCAGCTTAAGTGGGGATAGCAATCAGCCCCAGCATTTT; CDR3aa: CASSLSGDSNQPQHF
d_gene: TRBD1; abundance: few; j_gene: TRBJ1-2; v_gene: TRBV7-8; CDR3nt: TGTGCCAGCCTCGGAGCGGTCCGGGACAGACCGAACTATGGCTACACCTTC; CDR3aa: CASLGAVRDRPNYGYTF
d_gene: .; abundance: .; j_gene: TRBJ2-2; v_gene: TRBV5-1; CDR3nt: TGCGCCAGCAGCTCTGTTCGGGGGACCGGGGAGCTGTTTTTT; CDR3aa: CASSSVRGTGELFF
d_gene: .; abundance: few; j_gene: TRBJ2-7; v_gene: TRBV7-2; CDR3nt: TGTGCCAGCACCCCAGGGGGGGGAAGATGGGACTACGAGCAGTACTTC; CDR3aa: CASTPGGGRWDYEQYF
d_gene: .; abundance: .; j_gene: TRBJ2-7; v_gene: TRBV4-3; CDR3nt: TGCGCCAGCAGCCATAGCGCGACAGGTGAATCCTACGAGCAGTACTTC; CDR3aa: CASSHSATGESYEQYF
d_gene: .; abundance: .; j_gene: TRBJ2-1; v_gene: TRBV6-2/TRBV6-3; CDR3nt: TGTGCCAGCAGTTACTCTGTCAATGAGCAGTTCTTC; CDR3aa: CASSYSVNEQFF
d_gene: .; abundance: many; j_gene: TRBJ1-6; v_gene: TRBV11-1; CDR3nt: TGTGCCAGCAGCGGCGGGGTTCCTAATTCACCCCTCCACTTT; CDR3aa: CASSGGVPNSPLHF
d_gene: .; abundance: few; j_gene: TRBJ2-1; v_gene: TRBV15; CDR3nt: TGTGCCACCAGCAGGGACAGTGGGCTAGATGAGCAGTTCTTC; CDR3aa: CATSRDSGLDEQFF
d_gene: TRBD1; abundance: .; j_gene: TRBJ1-1; v_gene: TRBV19; CDR3nt: TGTGCCAGTAGGCCTGACAGGGGAATTTACACTGAAGCTTTCTTT; CDR3aa: CASRPDRGIYTEAFF
d_gene: .; abundance: .; j_gene: TRBJ1-6; v_gene: TRBV6-2/TRBV6-3; CDR3nt: TGTGCCAGCACGGGCCTTGAGCGGCCTTCACCCCTCCACTTT; CDR3aa: CASTGLERPSPLHF
d_gene: TRBD2; abundance: .; j_gene: TRBJ2-4; v_gene: TRBV20-1; CDR3nt: TGCAGTGCTAGAGAGATAGCGGGGGGGCCGAAAAACATTCAGTACTTC; CDR3aa: CSAREIAGGPKNIQYF
d_gene: .; abundance: few; j_gene: TRBJ2-2; v_gene: TRBV7-6; CDR3nt: TGTGCCAGCAGCTTCCATCCGAACACCGGGGAGCTGTTTTTT; CDR3aa: CASSFHPNTGELFF
d_gene: .; abundance: .; j_gene: TRBJ2-3; v_gene: TRBV7-6; CDR3nt: TGTGCCAGCAGCTTAGTTACAGGTTACACAGATACGCAGTATTTT; CDR3aa: CASSLVTGYTDTQYF
d_gene: .; abundance: .; j_gene: TRBJ2-6; v_gene: TRBV7-9; CDR3nt: TGTGCCAGCAGCACGAGTGACAGATTCTCTGGGGCCAACGTCCTGACTTTC; CDR3aa: CASSTSDRFSGANVLTF
d_gene: TRBD1; abundance: .; j_gene: TRBJ2-7; v_gene: TRBV27; CDR3nt: TGTGCCAGCAGTTCCCGGGACAGCTACTACGAGCAGTACTTC; CDR3aa: CASSSRDSYYEQYF
d_gene: TRBD1; abundance: .; j_gene: TRBJ1-2; v_gene: TRBV10-3; CDR3nt: TGTGCCACCACGGGACAGGGTAACTATGGCTACACCTTC; CDR3aa: CATTGQGNYGYTF
d_gene: .; abundance: few; j_gene: TRBJ2-7; v_gene: TRBV27; CDR3nt: TGTGCCACGAGCATGGGGAACTCCTACGAGCAGTACTTC; CDR3aa: CATSMGNSYEQYF
d_gene: .; abundance: few; j_gene: TRBJ2-5; v_gene: TRBV5-1; CDR3nt: TGCGCCAGCCGCACCGGGGAACTAGTACAAGAGACCCAGTACTTC; CDR3aa: CASRTGELVQETQYF
d_gene: .; abundance: few; j_gene: TRBJ2-7; v_gene: TRBV27; CDR3nt: TGTGCCAGCAACCCACTTCCGGCTAGCGCTCCCGTTTGGAACGAGCAGTACTTC; CDR3aa: CASNPLPASAPVWNEQYF
d_gene: .; abundance: .; j_gene: TRBJ1-1; v_gene: TRBV4-1; CDR3nt: TGCGCCAGCACCTTAACGGCCGGGGCCGGCACTGAAGCTTTCTTT; CDR3aa: CASTLTAGAGTEAFF
d_gene: .; abundance: .; j_gene: TRBJ1-1; v_gene: TRBV12-3/TRBV12-4; CDR3nt: TGTGCCAGCAGTTTTTACGGGAGGGACACTGAAGCTTTCTTT; CDR3aa: CASSFYGRDTEAFF
d_gene: TRBD1; abundance: few; j_gene: TRBJ2-7; v_gene: TRBV7-6; CDR3nt: TGTGCCAGCAGCTTAGTCGGGACAGGGGGATACGAGCAGTACTTC; CDR3aa: CASSLVGTGGYEQYF
d_gene: .; abundance: many; j_gene: TRBJ1-1; v_gene: TRBV12-3/TRBV12-4; CDR3nt: TGTGCCAGCAGCGGACAGCGGAACACTGAAGCTTTCTTT; CDR3aa: CASSGQRNTEAFF
d_gene: TRBD2; abundance: .; j_gene: TRBJ2-1; v_gene: TRBV5-1; CDR3nt: TGCGCCTGTCAACTAGCGGGGGGGCCTAATGAGCAGTTCTTC; CDR3aa: CACQLAGGPNEQFF
d_gene: .; abundance: few; j_gene: TRBJ2-5; v_gene: TRBV7-8; CDR3nt: TGTGCCAGCAGCTTAGATACAGGCGATGTTGGCGAGACCCAGTACTTC; CDR3aa: CASSLDTGDVGETQYF
d_gene: .; abundance: .; j_gene: TRBJ2-5; v_gene: TRBV5-4; CDR3nt: TGTGCCAGCAGCTTGGAGCCAGGGGAAGTGGAGACCCAGTACTTC; CDR3aa: CASSLEPGEVETQYF
d_gene: TRBD1; abundance: .; j_gene: TRBJ2-1; v_gene: TRBV19; CDR3nt: TGTGCCAGTAGTAAATGGACAGGCGATATGAACAATGAGCAGTTCTTC; CDR3aa: CASSKWTGDMNNEQFF
d_gene: .; abundance: .; j_gene: TRBJ2-2; v_gene: TRBV11-1; CDR3nt: TGTGCCAGCAGGGGGGGGACAGAACCGAACACCGGGGAGCTGTTTTTT; CDR3aa: CASRGGTEPNTGELFF
d_gene: .; abundance: few; j_gene: TRBJ2-2; v_gene: TRBV11-2; CDR3nt: TGTGCCAGCAGCTTAGCGAAGTCCACCGGGGAGCTGTTTTTT; CDR3aa: CASSLAKSTGELFF
d_gene: TRBD1; abundance: once; j_gene: TRBJ2-3; v_gene: TRBV7-6; CDR3nt: TGTGCCAGCAGCAGACGGGACAGCGGCAACACAGATACGCAGTATTTT; CDR3aa: CASSRRDSGNTDTQYF
d_gene: .; abundance: .; j_gene: TRBJ1-5; v_gene: TRBV10-3; CDR3nt: TGTGCCAGCAGGGTATCGGTCAGTCAGCCCCAGCATTTT; CDR3aa: CASRVSVSQPQHF
d_gene: TRBD1; abundance: .; j_gene: TRBJ2-2; v_gene: TRBV4-1; CDR3nt: TGCGCTACGGGACAGGGGGGAACCGGGGAGCTGTTTTTT; CDR3aa: CATGQGGTGELFF
d_gene: .; abundance: .; j_gene: TRBJ1-1; v_gene: TRBV11-2; CDR3nt: TGTGCCAGCAGCTACCGGGCCCAGGGATGGGCTGAAGCTTTCTTT; CDR3aa: CASSYRAQGWAEAFF
d_gene: .; abundance: few; j_gene: TRBJ1-1; v_gene: TRBV14; CDR3nt: TGTGCCAGCAGCCGCCCCGGGCATCCCACTGAAGCTTTCTTT; CDR3aa: CASSRPGHPTEAFF
d_gene: .; abundance: few; j_gene: TRBJ2-7; v_gene: TRBV5-5; CDR3nt: TGTGCCAGCAGCTTTGGGTACTCCTACGAGCAGTACTTC; CDR3aa: CASSFGYSYEQYF
d_gene: .; abundance: .; j_gene: TRBJ2-1; v_gene: TRBV5-6; CDR3nt: TGTGCCAGCAGCCCGTGGGGGTTAAGCTCCTACAATGAGCAGTTCTTC; CDR3aa: CASSPWGLSSYNEQFF
d_gene: .; abundance: .; j_gene: TRBJ2-3; v_gene: TRBV5-1; CDR3nt: TGCGCCAGCAGCTTGGAAACGAATCCAGATACGCAGTATTTT; CDR3aa: CASSLETNPDTQYF
d_gene: .; abundance: .; j_gene: TRBJ2-6; v_gene: TRBV9; CDR3nt: TGTGCCAGCAGCGGGGACGGTGATTTCTCTGGGGCCAACGTCCTGACTTTC; CDR3aa: CASSGDGDFSGANVLTF
d_gene: TRBD2; abundance: .; j_gene: TRBJ2-7; v_gene: TRBV20-1; CDR3nt: TGCAGTGCTAGAGAGTCGCCTAGCGGGTCCTACGAGCAGTACTTC; CDR3aa: CSARESPSGSYEQYF
d_gene: .; abundance: .; j_gene: TRBJ1-1; v_gene: TRBV25-1; CDR3nt: TGTGCCAGCAGTGATCGGTGGGCAAGGGACAAAGCTTTCTTT; CDR3aa: CASSDRWARDKAFF
d_gene: .; abundance: .; j_gene: TRBJ2-3; v_gene: TRBV14; CDR3nt: TGTGCCAGCAGGACTGCGGACCCCACAGATACGCAGTATTTT; CDR3aa: CASRTADPTDTQYF
d_gene: TRBD2; abundance: .; j_gene: TRBJ2-7; v_gene: TRBV7-6; CDR3nt: TGTGCCAGCAGCTTCCGACTAGCGGGGGGCCGCTACGAGCAGTACTTC; CDR3aa: CASSFRLAGGRYEQYF
d_gene: TRBD1; abundance: .; j_gene: TRBJ1-1; v_gene: TRBV19; CDR3nt: TGTGCCACCTCTACAGGGGGCTATGACACTGAAGCTTTCTTT; CDR3aa: CATSTGGYDTEAFF
d_gene: TRBD1; abundance: many; j_gene: TRBJ2-7; v_gene: TRBV6-1; CDR3nt: TGTGCCAGCAGTGTGTCAGGGGGTTACGAGCAGTACTTC; CDR3aa: CASSVSGGYEQYF